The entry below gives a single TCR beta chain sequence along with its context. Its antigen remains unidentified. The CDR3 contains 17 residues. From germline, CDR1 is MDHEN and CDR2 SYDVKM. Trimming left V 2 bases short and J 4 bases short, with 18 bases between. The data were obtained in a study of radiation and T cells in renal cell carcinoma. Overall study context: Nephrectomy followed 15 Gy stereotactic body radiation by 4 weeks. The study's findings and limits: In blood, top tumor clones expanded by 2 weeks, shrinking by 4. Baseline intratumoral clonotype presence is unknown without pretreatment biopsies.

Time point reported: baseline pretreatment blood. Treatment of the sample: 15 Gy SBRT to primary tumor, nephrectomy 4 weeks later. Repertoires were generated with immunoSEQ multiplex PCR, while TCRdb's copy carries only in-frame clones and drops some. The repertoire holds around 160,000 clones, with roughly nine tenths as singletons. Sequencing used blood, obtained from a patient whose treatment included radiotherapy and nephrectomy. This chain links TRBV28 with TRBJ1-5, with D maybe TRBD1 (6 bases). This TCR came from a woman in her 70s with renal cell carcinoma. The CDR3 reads CASSLGGTPGYNQPQHF. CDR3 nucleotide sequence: TGTGCCAGCAGTTTAGGGGGGACACCAGGTTATAATCAGCCCCAGCATTTT.